Below, 28 T cell receptor beta chains from the same sample are listed, as sequenced in a study of shared clonotypes between healthy human individuals. Profiling relied on immunoSEQ multiplex PCR, and the TCRdb table lists in-frame clones only, not all of them. The sample holds approximately 940,000 clones, about 80% seen once. Material for sequencing was memory CD4+ T cells sorted from blood. The subset is: CD45RA-negative fraction. The receptors were sampled from a man aged 18-30 years in good health.

The V and J genes are TRBV10-3 and TRBJ1-6; no firm D call. The germline V gene encodes CDR1 ENHRY and CDR2 SYGVKD. V was pared by 4 bases and J by 4 bases, with 8 bases between. The CDR3 is made up of 14 amino acids. In nucleotides, the CDR3 is TGTGCCATCAGTGGAGCGGGTTATAATTCACCCCTCCACTTT. It codes for CAISGAGYNSPLHF.

As for this clone: Within the sample, other DNA sequences also encode this same CDR3. The chain has TRBV11-2 and TRBJ2-7, with D tentatively TRBD2 (6 bases). V was shortened by 0 bases and J by 2 bases, with 8 bases between the two germline ends. Germline V gene lookup returns CDR1 SGHAT and CDR2 FQNNGV. The CDR3 spans 14 residues. CDR3 region: CASSLDGGAYEQYF. CDR3 bases: TGTGCCAGCAGCTTAGATGGCGGGGCCTACGAGCAGTACTTC.

The chain joins TRBV9 to TRBJ1-1, with D maybe TRBD1 (5 bases). Germline V gene lookup returns CDR1 SGDLS and CDR2 YYNGEE. V lost 0 bases and J 0 bases, leaving 15 bases between the germline ends. The CDR3 totals 17 residues. DNA of the CDR3: TGTGCCAGCAGCGTAGCCTCCGGGGGAACAATGAACACTGAAGCTTTCTTT. This sequence encodes CASSVASGGTMNTEAFF.

CDR3 nucleotide sequence: TGCAGTGCTGTAGCGGGATATGAGCAGTTCTTC. As protein: CSAVAGYEQFF. The J gene is TRBJ2-1, the V gene TRBV20-1, with TRBD2 matching 8 bases. The CDR3 totals 11 residues. The V gene's germline CDR1 is DFQATT and CDR2 SNEGSKA (reference sequence). With 5 bases clipped from V and 8 bases from J, the junction kept 2 bases outside the gene matches.

The V gene is TRBV10-3, the J gene TRBJ1-2; no firm D call. The CDR3 spans 15 residues. Germline CDR1 ENHRY, CDR2 SYGVKD. The ends were cut back, 2 bases at V and 7 bases at J, with 17 bases in the middle. CDR3 sequence reads: CAISEGYGQEVGYTF. The DNA for the CDR3 is TGTGCCATCAGTGAGGGGTACGGGCAGGAGGTTGGCTACACCTTC.

The chain combines TRBV5-6 with TRBJ1-4, with TRBD1 matching over 7 bases. This CDR3 contains 15 residues. Trimming at V came to 4 bases and at J to 0 bases, leaving 3 bases not matched to a gene. Germline loops: CDR1 SGHDT, CDR2 YYEEEE. CDR3 in amino acids: CASSTGAATNEKLFF. The CDR3 region has the DNA TGTGCCAGCAGCACAGGGGCTGCAACTAATGAAAAACTGTTTTTT.

The chain carries TRBV6-5 and TRBJ1-2; D unclear. This CDR3 region has 13 residues. V shed 8 bases and J shed 2 bases, with 12 bases lying between them. CDR1 is MNHEY and CDR2 is SVGAGI in the germline V gene. The CDR3 region is CASQETPNYGYTF. The CDR3 DNA is TGTGCCAGCCAGGAAACCCCCAACTATGGCTACACCTTC.

The V and J genes are TRBV10-3 and TRBJ2-7, with TRBD1 matching over 7 bases. Unmatched junction bases numbered 13, after V lost 10 bases and J lost 1 base. Germline CDR1 ENHRY, CDR2 SYGVKD. The CDR3 contains 15 residues. CDR3 in amino acids: CATGTDNFISYEQYF. The DNA of the CDR3 is TGTGCCACAGGGACAGACAACTTTATTTCCTACGAGCAGTACTTC.

The V and J genes are TRBV29-1 and TRBJ1-2, with D unclear. CDR1 is SQVTM and CDR2 is ANQGSEA in the germline V gene. Deletions cut 4 bases from V and 3 bases from J, with 9 bases between. The length of the CDR3 is 12 residues. In nucleotides, the CDR3 is TGCAGCGTTGCGGGGTCTGACTATGGCTACACCTTC. This gives the protein CSVAGSDYGYTF.

This CDR3 reads CASSPDSNQPQHF. CDR3 in DNA: TGTGCCAGCAGCCCTGATAGCAATCAGCCCCAGCATTTT. The chain employs TRBV7-6 and TRBJ1-5; no reliable D call. V was cut by 5 bases and J by 0 bases, with 5 bases left in between. CDR3 length: 13 residues. CDR1 and CDR2 from the germline V gene are SGHVS and FNYEAQ. Full variable domain (missing parts from reference TRBV7-6 and TRBJ1-5): GAGVSQSPRYKVTKRGQDVALRCDPISGHVSLYWYRQALGQGPEFLTYFNYEAQQDKSGLPNDRFSAERPEGSISTLTIQRTEQRDSAMYRCASSPDSNQPQHFGDGTRLSIL.

The chain carries TRBV6-1 and TRBJ2-7, with TRBD1 matching 8 bases. The CDR3 covers 12 residues. Germline loops: CDR1 MNHNS, CDR2 SASEGT. J gave up 4 bases and V 6 bases, and 2 bases lay outside the gene matches. The CDR3 DNA reads as TGTGCCAGCAGAGGACAGGGTTACGAGCAGTACTTC. Encoded protein: CASRGQGYEQYF.

About this clone itself: This specimen includes other DNA sequences encoding the same CDR3. The V call is TRBV6-6, the J call TRBJ2-7, with 8 positions matching TRBD2. The CDR3 sequence is 14 residues long. Germline V gene data show CDR1 as MNHNY and CDR2 as SVGAGI (reference sequence). Trimming cost V 5 bases and J 3 bases; bases outside gene matches: 6. DNA for the CDR3: TGTGCCAGCAGTCCCACTAGCGGAGGCTACGAGCAGTACTTC. Translation gives CASSPTSGGYEQYF.

The chain recombines TRBV6-1 with TRBJ2-1; D gene ambiguous. CDR1 and CDR2 (germline): MNHNS, SASEGT. CDR3 length: 13 residues. V was cut by 3 bases and J by 10 bases, with 13 bases left in between. The CDR3 bases are TGTGCCAGCAGTGAGAGTTTTGTCGGGGAGCAGTTCTTC. Amino acid sequence: CASSESFVGEQFF.

The CDR3 spells CASSLGTTGELNTEAFF. The DNA of the CDR3 is TGCGCCAGCAGCTTGGGAACGACAGGGGAATTGAACACTGAAGCTTTCTTT. The chain uses TRBV5-1 and TRBJ1-1, with 8 positions matching TRBD1. Germline V gives CDR1 SGHRS, CDR2 YFSETQ. The CDR3 runs to 17 residues. With 0 bases clipped from V and 0 bases from J, the junction kept 7 bases outside the gene matches.

The sample holds a few counts of this clone. The chain joins TRBV10-3 to TRBJ2-2; weak D call: TRBD1 (5 bases). The CDR3 runs 12 residues. The germline gives CDR1 ENHRY, CDR2 SYGVKD. V shed 4 bases and J shed 6 bases, with 6 bases lying between them. This CDR3 is CAISVQAGELFF. Written as DNA, the CDR3 is TGTGCCATCAGTGTACAGGCCGGGGAGCTGTTTTTT.

The rearrangement links TRBV18 to TRBJ1-1; 7 positions agree with TRBD1. CDR1 and CDR2 (germline): KGHSH, LQKENI. This CDR3 comprises 12 residues. Losses at the gene ends were 8 bases for V and 6 bases for J; bases not matched to a gene: 6. As DNA, the CDR3 is TGTGCCAGCCTGGGACAGCCCCCTGAAGCTTTCTTT. Protein sequence: CASLGQPPEAFF.

The chain uses TRBV28 and TRBJ1-6; TRBD1 aligns across 10 bases. The V gene end was trimmed by 7 bases and the J gene end by 7 bases; junction bases not matched to a gene: 10. The CDR3 is 16 residues long. Germline assignment: CDR1 MDHEN and CDR2 SYDVKM. CDR3 in DNA: TGTGCCAGCACCCGACAGGGGGCATCGGTAAATTCACCCCTCCACTTT. It translates to CASTRQGASVNSPLHF.

J is TRBJ2-7 and V is TRBV5-1, with a weak D call TRBD1 (6 bases). The CDR3 loop spans 14 amino acids. V lost 4 bases, J lost 4 bases, and 15 bases lay in between. The germline V gene encodes CDR1 SGHRS and CDR2 YFSETQ. The CDR3 here is CASSTDSLRYEQYF. DNA for the CDR3: TGCGCCAGCAGCACGGACAGCCTTCGGTACGAGCAGTACTTC.

The V call is TRBV7-2, the J call TRBJ2-1; D ambiguous. Germline assignment: CDR1 SGHTA and CDR2 FQGNSA. V was shortened by 2 bases and J by 4 bases, with 12 bases between the two germline ends. CDR3 length: 15 amino acids. CDR3 protein: CASSLTRVTYNEQFF. The DNA for the CDR3 is TGTGCCAGCAGCTTAACTCGGGTTACGTACAATGAGCAGTTCTTC.

The chain is built from TRBV9 and TRBJ2-1; 11 bases align to TRBD2. CDR3 length: 17 residues. Germline V gene sequence: CDR1 SGDLS, CDR2 YYNGEE. Losses at the gene ends were 5 bases for V and 4 bases for J; bases not matched to a gene: 11. The CDR3 here is CASSKYGTSGKYNEQFF. The DNA of the CDR3 is TGTGCCAGCAGTAAATATGGGACTAGCGGAAAATACAATGAGCAGTTCTTC. Filled out from reference TRBV9 and TRBJ2-1, the complete variable domain reads DSGVTQTPKHLITATGQRVTLRCSPRSGDLSVYWYQQSLDQGLQFLIQYYNGEERAKGNILERFSAQQFPDLHSELNLSSLELGDSALYFCASSKYGTSGKYNEQFFGPGTRLTVL.

This clone has just a few counts. The V call is TRBV10-2, the J call TRBJ1-1; D is uncertain. The germline V and J ends were trimmed by 5 bases and 3 bases, with 10 bases remaining between them. The CDR3 sequence is 13 residues long. The germline V gene encodes CDR1 WSHSY and CDR2 SAAADI. In DNA, the CDR3 is TGCGCCAGCAGTCTCGGGTCAGACACTGAAGCTTTCTTT. It translates to CASSLGSDTEAFF.

The chain employs TRBV5-1 and TRBJ1-1, with unresolved D. The germline V gene has CDR1 SGHRS and CDR2 YFSETQ. This CDR3 region has 13 residues. V shed 1 base and J shed 10 bases, with 14 bases lying between them. This chain's CDR3 is CASSLLSGEGAFF. The CDR3, as DNA: TGCGCCAGCAGCTTGCTCTCGGGCGAGGGAGCTTTCTTT.

On this clone: This sample also contains other DNA sequences that code for the same CDR3. The chain combines TRBV9 with TRBJ2-1; 7 nucleotides match TRBD2. Germline CDR1 is SGDLS and CDR2 is YYNGEE. The CDR3 sequence is 16 residues long. Losses at the gene ends were 4 bases for V and 1 base for J; bases not matched to a gene: 8. CDR3 residues: CASSPRLAASYNEQFF. The CDR3 nucleotides are TGTGCCAGCAGCCCACGACTAGCCGCTTCCTACAATGAGCAGTTCTTC.

This chain uses TRBV2 with TRBJ2-5, with 8 bases fitting TRBD1. Germline V gene sequence: CDR1 SNHLY, CDR2 FYNNEI. The CDR3 is 14 amino acids. V lost 8 bases to trimming and J lost 4 bases; unmatched junction nucleotides: 9. CDR3 DNA sequence: TGTGCCAGCCTAGACAGGGGTGGGTCAGAGACCCAGTACTTC. Its protein is CASLDRGGSETQYF.

The chain carries TRBV6-9 and TRBJ1-6; D is uncertain. Trimming shortened V by 2 bases and J by 5 bases, and 10 bases separated the two germline ends. CDR1 and CDR2 (germline): MNHGY, SVAAGI. The length of the CDR3 is 15 residues. This CDR3 is CASSYGRPNNSPLHF. Written as DNA, the CDR3 is TGTGCCAGCAGTTATGGTAGACCAAATAATTCACCCCTCCACTTT.

This clone was seen just once. This chain connects TRBV27 to TRBJ2-7; D remains ambiguous. V was shortened by 2 bases and J by 7 bases, with 18 bases between the two germline ends. This CDR3 region has 15 residues. Germline CDR1 MNHEY, CDR2 SMNVEV (reference sequence). The CDR3 sequence: CASSLSLGHPGEQYF. The CDR3 DNA reads as TGTGCCAGCAGTTTAAGCCTAGGCCATCCTGGGGAGCAGTACTTC.

This clone was counted between two and nine times. The rearrangement links TRBV30 to TRBJ1-5, with D unclear. The V end was cut by 3 bases, the J end by 2 bases, with 11 bases between. CDR1 and CDR2 (germline): GTSNPN, SVGIG (reference sequence). The CDR3 consists of 14 residues. The CDR3 nucleotides are TGTGCCTGGAGCGAAATGGACGGCAATCAGCCCCAGCATTTT. Translated: CAWSEMDGNQPQHF.

This rearrangement joins TRBV7-2 to TRBJ1-5; maybe TRBD1 (5 bases). V shed 5 bases and J shed 7 bases, with 15 bases lying between them. The CDR3 has 14 residues. Germline CDR1 is SGHTA and CDR2 is FQGNSA. Here the CDR3 DNA reads TGTGCCAGCAGCGGCCGGGACCTATCGCAGCCCCAGCATTTT. It yields the protein CASSGRDLSQPQHF.